The sequence of this T cell receptor (beta chain) was determined in a study of blood T cells in healthy people across ages. Study context: The capture of about one barcoded beta molecule per two T cells was achieved by template switching. Study-wide findings and caveats: Roughly linear age-related decline in beta diversity appeared, significant by age approximately 43.

Using a J-beta primer mix together with a sample-barcoded 5' primer, a second PCR was run for roughly 7 to 12 cycles. With 12 random nucleotides, a template-switch adaptor tagged each individual cDNA molecule. One entry per CDR3 protein results from TCRdb running MiXCR on the 5' RACE reads. The repertoire holds roughly 1,500,000 distinct CDR3 sequences, with about 43% as singletons. Germline V gene data show CDR1 as SGHTA and CDR2 as FQGNSA. This CDR3 region has 18 residues. Trimming cost V 5 bases and J 0 bases; bases outside gene matches: 10. PBMCs were isolated at a quantity of at least 6 million per sample. Concerning this clonotype itself: Its target is not known.

The sequence was collected from a young woman in good health. The sequencing sample was made of blood. The chain employs TRBV7-2 and TRBJ2-1; 10 bases are a match to TRBD2. CDR3 sequence (DNA): TGTGCCAGCAGCCACCCAGGGACTAGCGTAGGCTCCTACAATGAGCAGTTCTTC. Its translation is CASSHPGTSVGSYNEQFF. The full variable domain, in which reference TRBV7-2 and TRBJ2-1 provide the parts outside the CDR3, is GAGVSQSPSNKVTEKGKDVELRCDPISGHTALYWYRQSLGQGLEFLIYFQGNSAPDKSGLPSDRFSAERTGGSVSTLTIQRTQQEDSAVYLCASSHPGTSVGSYNEQFFGPGTRLTVL.